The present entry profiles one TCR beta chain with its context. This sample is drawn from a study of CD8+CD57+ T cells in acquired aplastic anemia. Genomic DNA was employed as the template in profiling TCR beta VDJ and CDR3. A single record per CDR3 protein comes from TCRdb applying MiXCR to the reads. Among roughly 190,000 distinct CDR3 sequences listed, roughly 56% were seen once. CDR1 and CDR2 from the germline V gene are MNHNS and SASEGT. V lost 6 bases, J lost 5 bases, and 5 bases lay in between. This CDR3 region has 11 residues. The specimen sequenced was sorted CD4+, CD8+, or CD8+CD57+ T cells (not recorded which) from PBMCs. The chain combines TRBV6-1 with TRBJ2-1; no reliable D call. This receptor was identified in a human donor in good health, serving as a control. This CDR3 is CASRKDNEQFF. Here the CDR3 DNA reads TGTGCCAGCAGGAAGGACAATGAGCAGTTCTTC.